This T cell receptor beta chain was found in a study of shared clonotypes between healthy human individuals. Findings of the study overall: A limitation of the genetic and exposure-history diversity represented arose from few donors. Shared clonotypes across all four donors exceeded non-shared ones in generation probability. Clonotype sharing among donors was expected to depend on sequencing depth.

Clones were sequenced by immunoSEQ multiplex PCR, and TCRdb holds only the in-frame ones, with some missing. The sample consists of about 550,000 clones, 95% to 96% of them appearing once. Naive-designated CD8 cells lacked CD45RO, were positively enriched for CCR7, and omitted terminally differentiated effector memory CD45RA+ cells. With respect to this clone: Its antigen is still unknown.

This receptor was taken from a woman aged 25 to 39 in good health. The sample comprised naive CD8+ T cells sorted from blood.

In DNA form, the CDR3 reads TGTGCCAGTAGTTGGGTCTACGGCGGCTCCTACAATGAGCAGTTCTTC. Residues: CASSWVYGGSYNEQFF. The chain uses TRBV19 and TRBJ2-1; no reliable D call. The germline V gene encodes CDR1 LNHDA and CDR2 SQIVND (reference sequence). Trimming removed 5 bases from V and 0 bases from J, with 14 bases in between. This CDR3 is 16 amino acids long.